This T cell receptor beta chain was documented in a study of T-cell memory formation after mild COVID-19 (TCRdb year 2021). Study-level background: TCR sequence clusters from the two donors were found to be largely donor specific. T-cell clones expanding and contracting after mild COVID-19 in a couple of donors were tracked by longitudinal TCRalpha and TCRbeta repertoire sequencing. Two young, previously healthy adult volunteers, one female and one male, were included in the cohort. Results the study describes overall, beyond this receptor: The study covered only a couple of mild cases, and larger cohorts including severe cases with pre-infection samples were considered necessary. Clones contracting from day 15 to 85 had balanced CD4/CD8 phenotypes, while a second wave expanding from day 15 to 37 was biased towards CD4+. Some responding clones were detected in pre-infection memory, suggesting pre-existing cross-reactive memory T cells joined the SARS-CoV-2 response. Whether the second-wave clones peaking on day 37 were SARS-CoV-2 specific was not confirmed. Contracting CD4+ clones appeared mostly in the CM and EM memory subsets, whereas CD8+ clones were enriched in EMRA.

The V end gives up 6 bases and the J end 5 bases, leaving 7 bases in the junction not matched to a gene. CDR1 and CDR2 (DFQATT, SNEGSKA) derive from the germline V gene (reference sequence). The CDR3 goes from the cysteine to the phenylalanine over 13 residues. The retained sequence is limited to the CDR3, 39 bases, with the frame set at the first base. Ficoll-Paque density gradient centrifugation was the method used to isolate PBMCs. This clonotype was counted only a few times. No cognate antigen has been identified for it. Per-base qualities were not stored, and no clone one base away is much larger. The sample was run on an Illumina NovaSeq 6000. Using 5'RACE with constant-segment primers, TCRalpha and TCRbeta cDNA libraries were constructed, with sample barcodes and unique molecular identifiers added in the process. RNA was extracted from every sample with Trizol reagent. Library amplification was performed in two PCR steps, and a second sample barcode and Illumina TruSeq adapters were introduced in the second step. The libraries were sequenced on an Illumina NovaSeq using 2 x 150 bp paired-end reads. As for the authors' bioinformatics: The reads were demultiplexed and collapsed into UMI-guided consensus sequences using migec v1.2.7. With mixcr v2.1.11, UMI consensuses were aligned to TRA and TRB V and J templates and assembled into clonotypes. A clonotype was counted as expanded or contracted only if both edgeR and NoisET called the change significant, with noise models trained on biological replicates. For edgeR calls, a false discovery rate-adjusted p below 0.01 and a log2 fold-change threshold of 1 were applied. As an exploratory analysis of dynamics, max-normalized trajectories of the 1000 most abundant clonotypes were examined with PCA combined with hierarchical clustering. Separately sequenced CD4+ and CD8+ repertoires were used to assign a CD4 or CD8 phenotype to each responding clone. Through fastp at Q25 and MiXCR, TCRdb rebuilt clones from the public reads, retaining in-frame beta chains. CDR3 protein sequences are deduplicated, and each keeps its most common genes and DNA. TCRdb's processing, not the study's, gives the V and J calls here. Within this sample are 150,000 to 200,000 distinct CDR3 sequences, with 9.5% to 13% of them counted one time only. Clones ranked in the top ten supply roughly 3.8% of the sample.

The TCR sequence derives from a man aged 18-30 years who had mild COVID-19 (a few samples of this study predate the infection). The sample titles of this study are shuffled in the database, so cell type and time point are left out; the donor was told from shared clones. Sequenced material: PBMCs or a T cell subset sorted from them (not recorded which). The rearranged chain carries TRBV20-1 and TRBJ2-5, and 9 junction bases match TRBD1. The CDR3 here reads CSAPRTGVETQYF. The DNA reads TGCAGTGCCCCCAGGACAGGGGTGGAGACCCAGTACTTC.